Listed here are 28 T cell receptor beta chains from one sample, sequenced in a study of CD8 T cells in Susac syndrome. With random hexamers, 0.5 to 1 ug RNA was reverse transcribed. TCRdb fed the immunoSEQ multiplex PCR reads into MiXCR, producing one record per CDR3 protein. The table lists 95,000 to 150,000 distinct CDR3 sequences, roughly 94% of them singletons. Sample: CD8+ T cells from PBMCs. These receptors came from a human donor with Susac syndrome.

The rearrangement uses TRBV27 and TRBJ1-6; D is uncertain. CDR1 MNHEY and CDR2 SMNVEV come from the germline V gene (reference sequence). The CDR3 length is 14 residues. The V end lost 2 bases, the J end lost 9 bases, and 11 bases lay between the germline ends. The CDR3 is CASSLLVIGSPLHF. The DNA of the CDR3 is TGTGCCAGCAGTTTACTGGTGATAGGTTCACCCCTCCACTTT.

The genes are TRBV10-3 and TRBJ1-6; unclear D gene. From germline, CDR1 is ENHRY and CDR2 SYGVKD. The CDR3 is 12 residues long. The V and J ends lost 11 bases and 10 bases respectively, with 15 bases between them. The CDR3 DNA reads as TGTGCCGCAGTTTCCGGAGGATCACCCCTCCACTTT. Translating it yields CAAVSGGSPLHF.

This clonotype was picked up one time. The CDR3 reads CAWSGGDIGPYEQYF. The CDR3 region has the DNA TGTGCCTGGAGCGGAGGGGACATCGGCCCCTACGAGCAGTACTTC. The rearrangement joins TRBV30 to TRBJ2-7; D might be TRBD1 or TRBD2, each matching 6 bases. CDR3 length: 15 amino acids. Germline CDR1 GTSNPN, CDR2 SVGIG (reference sequence). Between the trimmed V and J ends, which lost 3 bases and 2 bases, there was a span of 17 bases. Full variable domain (outside the CDR3, taken from reference TRBV30 and TRBJ2-7): SQTIHQWPATLVQPVGSPLSLECTVEGTSNPNLYWYRQAAGRGLQLLFYSVGIGQISSEVPQNLSASRPQDRQFILSSKKLLLSDSGFYLCAWSGGDIGPYEQYFGPGTRLTVT.

The V and J genes are TRBV7-9 and TRBJ1-6; a weak D match, TRBD1 (5 bases). V lost 8 bases to trimming and J lost 7 bases, with 12 bases between them. Germline V gene lookup returns CDR1 SEHNR and CDR2 FQNEAQ (reference sequence). This CDR3 comprises 13 residues. The chain's CDR3 is CASEPGLNSPLHF. CDR3 nucleotides: TGTGCCAGCGAACCGGGGCTAAATTCACCCCTCCACTTT.

The rearrangement joins TRBV9 to TRBJ2-7; D may correspond to TRBD1 or TRBD2 (5 bases each). Germline V gives CDR1 SGDLS, CDR2 YYNGEE. This CDR3 contains 14 residues. The V gene lost 0 bases and the J gene lost 2 bases, with 9 bases spanning the gap. Here the CDR3 reads CASSVGDGTYEQYF. DNA for the CDR3: TGTGCCAGCAGCGTAGGGGACGGAACCTACGAGCAGTACTTC.

The genes are TRBV6-5 and TRBJ1-1; the match to TRBD1 covers 8 bases. The CDR3 covers 11 residues. Unmatched junction bases numbered 3, after V lost 8 bases and J lost 7 bases. Germline lookup yields CDR1 MNHEY and CDR2 SVGAGI. The DNA of the CDR3 is TGTGCCAGCTCAACAGGGGGTGAAGCTTTCTTT. Translating gives CASSTGGEAFF.

The chain couples TRBV20-1 to TRBJ1-2; perhaps TRBD1 as D (6 bases). The CDR3 runs 12 residues. Germline assignment: CDR1 DFQATT and CDR2 SNEGSKA (reference sequence). V was cut by 5 bases and J by 7 bases, with 14 bases left in between. CDR3 sequence: CSAWGAGSGYTF. For the CDR3, the DNA is TGCAGTGCTTGGGGGGCAGGGTCTGGCTACACCTTC.

The chain uses TRBV11-3 and TRBJ2-5, with TRBD2 matching over 8 bases. CDR1 and CDR2 from the germline V gene are SGHNT and YENEEA. After removal of 5 bases from V and 4 bases from J, the junction contained 3 bases not matched to a gene. This CDR3 has 13 amino acids. For the CDR3, the DNA is TGTGCCAGCAGCCCGGGGGGGGTAGAGACCCAGTACTTC. This gives the protein CASSPGGVETQYF.

The chain is built from TRBV24-1 and TRBJ2-1; D possibly corresponds to TRBD1 (6 bases). Germline-derived CDR1 and CDR2 are KGHDR and SFDVKD. CDR3 length: 16 residues. Trimming took off 2 bases at V and 4 bases at J, with 14 bases between the two ends. CDR3: CATSDSRTDKYNEQFF. The CDR3 region has the DNA TGTGCCACCAGTGATTCAAGGACAGATAAGTACAATGAGCAGTTCTTC.

The J gene is TRBJ2-1, the V gene TRBV20-1; no firm D call. CDR3 size: 13 residues. The germline V gene encodes CDR1 DFQATT and CDR2 SNEGSKA (reference sequence). V lost 1 base to trimming and J lost 8 bases, with 12 bases between them. In nucleotides, the CDR3 is TGCAGTGCTAGAGGCCCCATAGACGATGAGCAGTTCTTC. Residues: CSARGPIDDEQFF.

The V call is TRBV6-5, the J call TRBJ2-1; D gene uncertain. Trimming left V 0 bases short and J 2 bases short, with 11 bases between. Germline CDR1 reads MNHEY; CDR2 reads SVGAGI. This CDR3 comprises 16 residues. CDR3: CASSYSYSEPYNEQFF. In nucleotides, the CDR3 is TGTGCCAGCAGTTACTCATACAGCGAACCCTACAATGAGCAGTTCTTC.

The J gene is TRBJ1-2, the V gene TRBV12-3 or TRBV12-4, with 10 bases lining up with TRBD1. CDR3 size: 16 residues. Germline trimming cut 6 bases from V and 5 bases from J; bases unmatched to any gene: 12. CDR3 coding DNA: TGTGCCAGCAGCCTATCTGGGACAGGGGAATGGTATGGCTACACCTTC. It encodes CASSLSGTGEWYGYTF.

This clonotype was detected only a few times. This rearrangement joins TRBV27 to TRBJ2-5, with TRBD1 matching over 9 bases. V trimming: 3 bases; J trimming: 5 bases; junction bases outside the gene matches: 4. The germline CDR1 and CDR2 sequences are MNHEY and SMNVEV (reference sequence). CDR3 size: 14 residues. The CDR3 nucleotides read TGTGCCAGCAGTTTGGGACAGGGTAGGGAGACCCAGTACTTC. Translating gives CASSLGQGRETQYF.

The CDR3 spells CASSQERHAKDEQYF. CDR3 coding DNA: TGCGCCAGCAGCCAAGAGCGGCATGCCAAGGACGAGCAGTACTTC. The rearrangement uses TRBV4-3 and TRBJ2-7, with D hard to call. Per germline, CDR1 LGHNA and CDR2 YSLEER. The CDR3 consists of 15 residues. V was trimmed by 0 bases and J by 5 bases, leaving 14 bases between them.

The chain couples TRBV6-5 to TRBJ2-7, with no clear D. With 6 bases removed from V and 0 bases from J, the gap between germline ends came to 12 bases. The CDR3 has 14 amino acids. CDR1 is MNHEY, CDR2 SVGAGI, per germline. CDR3 amino acids: CASSAAPSSYEQYF. Written as DNA, the CDR3 is TGTGCCAGCAGCGCGGCCCCAAGCTCCTACGAGCAGTACTTC.

The V call is TRBV4-1, the J call TRBJ2-5; D is undetermined. Between the trimmed V and J ends, which lost 0 bases and 1 base, there was a span of 12 bases. This CDR3 comprises 16 residues. The germline V gene has CDR1 MGHRA and CDR2 YSYEKL. The CDR3 spells CASSQEVVRVQETQYF. In DNA form, the CDR3 reads TGCGCCAGCAGCCAAGAAGTGGTACGTGTCCAAGAGACCCAGTACTTC.

The chain combines TRBV9 with TRBJ2-5; no clear D gene. Trimming stripped 4 bases from V and 3 bases from J, with 7 bases between. Germline lookup yields CDR1 SGDLS and CDR2 YYNGEE. The CDR3 covers 12 residues. Written as DNA, the CDR3 is TGTGCCAGCAGCCCCACTGAAGAGACCCAGTACTTC. Its translation: CASSPTEETQYF.

The V call is TRBV9, the J call TRBJ2-5; D possibly corresponds to TRBD1 (7 bases). Trimming pared 3 bases from V and 4 bases from J, leaving 19 bases between. CDR1 and CDR2 from the germline V gene are SGDLS and YYNGEE. This CDR3 contains 16 residues. The CDR3 protein is CASSGEEGALGETQYF. In DNA, the CDR3 is TGTGCCAGCAGCGGCGAGGAGGGGGCGCTCGGAGAGACCCAGTACTTC. Using reference TRBV9 and TRBJ2-5 for the parts outside the CDR3, the full variable domain is DSGVTQTPKHLITATGQRVTLRCSPRSGDLSVYWYQQSLDQGLQFLIQYYNGEERAKGNILERFSAQQFPDLHSELNLSSLELGDSALYFCASSGEEGALGETQYFGPGTRLLVL.

This chain's CDR3 is CASNPGSQNTEAFF. The CDR3 DNA reads TGTGCCAGCAATCCTGGGAGCCAGAACACTGAAGCTTTCTTT. J is TRBJ1-1 and V is TRBV9; D gene unclear. Germline values: CDR1 SGDLS, CDR2 YYNGEE. The CDR3 is 14 amino acids. V lost 6 bases, J lost 1 base, and 13 bases lay in between.

The CDR3, as DNA: TGTGCCAGCAGCCCGACAGGCTACAATGAGCAGTTCTTC. Amino acids: CASSPTGYNEQFF. This rearrangement joins TRBV6-4 to TRBJ2-1, with D possibly TRBD1 on 6 matching bases. CDR1 is MRHNA, CDR2 SNTAGT, per germline. The CDR3 extends over 13 amino acids. V shed 6 bases and J shed 3 bases, with 9 bases lying between them.

This chain uses TRBV3-1 with TRBJ1-6, with 9 bases matching TRBD1. CDR3 length equals 16 residues. V lost 0 bases, J lost 5 bases, and 2 bases stayed unmatched. The germline V gene has CDR1 LGHDT and CDR2 YNNKEL (reference sequence). The DNA of the CDR3 is TGTGCCAGCAGCCAAGAAGGGGACAGGGATAATTCACCCCTCCACTTT. Its translation is CASSQEGDRDNSPLHF.

The chain carries TRBV12-3 or TRBV12-4 and TRBJ2-4; a weak D match, TRBD2 (6 bases). V lost 5 bases, J lost 5 bases, and 13 bases lay in between. CDR3 size: 14 residues. The CDR3 region is CASSPAGEENIQYF. The CDR3 region has the DNA TGTGCCAGCAGTCCTGCCGGGGAGGAAAACATTCAGTACTTC.

CDR3 residues: CSVDRAPKPPVAKNIQYF. CDR3 coding DNA: TGCAGCGTTGACCGGGCCCCTAAGCCCCCTGTAGCCAAAAACATTCAGTACTTC. The chain combines TRBV29-1 with TRBJ2-4; D uncertain. Germline assignment: CDR1 SQVTM and CDR2 ANQGSEA. This CDR3 has 18 amino acids. The V end was cut by 3 bases, the J end by 0 bases, with 21 bases between.

In nucleotides, the CDR3 is TGTGCCAGCAGCTACCTCGGGGAGACCCAGTACTTC. Its protein product is CASSYLGETQYF. V usage is TRBV7-9 and J usage is TRBJ2-5; D unresolved. V was cut by 4 bases and J by 5 bases, with 8 bases left in between. There are 12 residues in the CDR3. Germline lookup yields CDR1 SEHNR and CDR2 FQNEAQ (reference sequence).

The chain employs TRBV7-9 and TRBJ2-5, with D uncertain. The V gene's germline CDR1 is SEHNR and CDR2 FQNEAQ (reference sequence). Trimming took off 5 bases at V and 1 base at J, with 8 bases between the two ends. The CDR3 runs to 13 residues. CDR3 sequence reads: CASSRNFQETQYF. The DNA of the CDR3 is TGTGCCAGCAGCCGGAACTTCCAAGAGACCCAGTACTTC.

The rearrangement joins TRBV27 to TRBJ2-1; D unclear. V lost 1 base, J lost 6 bases, and 1 base lay in between. Germline V gene sequence: CDR1 MNHEY, CDR2 SMNVEV (reference sequence). CDR3 length: 11 residues. CDR3 region: CASSLFNEQFF. The CDR3 DNA sequence: TGTGCCAGCAGTTTATTCAATGAGCAGTTCTTC.

V usage is TRBV6-1 and J usage is TRBJ1-5; tentatively, D is TRBD1 (5 bases). Germline CDR1 reads MNHNS; CDR2 reads SASEGT. The CDR3 length is 15 residues. V was trimmed by 2 bases and J by 1 base, leaving 9 bases between them. The CDR3 nucleotides are TGTGCCAGCAGTGAACTCAGGGTAAGCAATCAGCCCCAGCATTTT. Its protein product is CASSELRVSNQPQHF.

The chain recombines TRBV5-6 with TRBJ1-2; 9 bases are a match to TRBD1. Germline CDR1 is SGHDT and CDR2 is YYEEEE. Unmatched junction bases numbered 11, after V lost 4 bases and J lost 4 bases. The CDR3 runs to 16 residues. The CDR3 nucleotides read TGTGCCAGCAGCGAGGGACAGGGAGCTTTTTCCTATGGCTACACCTTC. Its translation is CASSEGQGAFSYGYTF.